This paragraph reports one T cell receptor beta chain. Its target is unknown. The assay was carried out at the deep level. TCRdb's table, derived via immunoSEQ multiplex PCR, lists solely in-frame clones and lacks some. The sample carries approximately 740,000 clones, over 65% recorded once. This CDR3 has 13 residues. Trimming shortened V by 2 bases and J by 8 bases, and 10 bases separated the two germline ends. Looked up from germline, CDR1 is MNHEY and CDR2 is SVGAGI. The sample comes from a study of shared clonotypes between healthy human individuals. Study information: Researchers assigned three CD4 naive, three CD4 memory, two CD8 naive and one CD8 memory plate to each donor. Overall study findings and caveats: Depth was large, yet rarefaction showed that sorted-subset sequencing was incomplete.

Sequenced input: memory CD4+ T cells sorted from blood. The subset is: CD45RA-negative fraction. The chain employs TRBV6-5 and TRBJ2-1; no definite D call. This TCR came from a woman younger than 45 in good health. The CDR3 DNA reads TGTGCCAGCAGTTACCATCCCCGGGATGAGCAGTTCTTC. It translates to CASSYHPRDEQFF.